Below, 2 T cell receptor beta chains from the same sample are listed, as sequenced in a study of OX40 agonist ivuxolimab in advanced cancers. The protocol was immunoSEQ multiplex PCR, while the TCRdb copy is restricted to in-frame clones and leaves out a portion. Found here are approximately 70,000 clones, approximately 92% of them singletons; the top ten hold under 1%. Source: CD4+ or CD8+ T cells sorted from blood, taken in a trial of the OX40 agonist ivuxolimab. The receptors stem from an adult with an advanced solid tumor such as melanoma, head and neck, liver or kidney cancer.

The V and J genes are TRBV7-9 and TRBJ2-7; 8 bases align to TRBD2. V shed 7 bases, J shed 9 bases, and the junction held 8 bases outside the gene matches. CDR1 is SEHNR and CDR2 is FQNEAQ in the germline V gene (reference sequence). This CDR3 contains 12 residues. CDR3 nucleotides: TGTGCCAGCACCCCGGGGGGGGATAGGCAGTACTTC. Translation gives CASTPGGDRQYF.

The chain carries TRBV27 and TRBJ1-3, with D maybe TRBD1 (5 bases). This CDR3 has 13 amino acids. CDR1 is MNHEY and CDR2 is SMNVEV in the germline V gene (reference sequence). The V gene lost 4 bases and the J gene lost 3 bases, with 7 bases spanning the gap. CDR3 loop: CASSSRVGNTIYF. The CDR3 DNA reads as TGTGCCAGCAGTTCCAGGGTTGGAAACACCATATATTTT.